Sequencing of this T cell receptor beta chain was carried out in a study of blood T cell repertoires in COVID-19 (dated by TCRdb to the early 2020s). In the study overall: Samples covering the acute and convalescent phases of COVID-19 were provided by collaborators in the United States, Italy and Spain. Where available, HLA class I and class II types were obtained from metadata supplied by the sample provider rather than from assay-based typing. The repertoires were released in a freely available public database intended as a resource for research on the immune response to SARS-CoV-2. The samples were drawn from the first 160 participants of the ongoing ImmuneRACE study and from 1,254 subjects provided by 6 global collaborators. Subjects who had been exposed to COVID-19, were actively infected with it, or had recovered from it provided the deeply sampled blood TCRbeta repertoires that made up the dataset. Nearly every sample came with metadata listing a de-identified subject ID, COVID-19 status, age in years and sex. The material from the prospective study consisted of cDNA or gDNA derived from T cells, B-cell-depleted T cells, or PBMCs.

Between the V and J ends, shortened by 2 bases and 7 bases respectively, the junction contains 17 bases. Taken from the germline V gene, the CDR1 and CDR2 loops are MGHRA and YSYEKL. There are 16 amino acids in the CDR3, from cysteine to phenylalanine inclusive. This entry keeps only the CDR3 DNA: 48 bases, framed from base 1. Collaborating institutions collected whole blood in K2EDTA tubes following their own protocols. For TCRbeta analysis, collaborators shipped samples in one of three forms: frozen whole blood, isolated PBMCs, or DNA extracted from either of those sample types. TCRbeta CDR3 regions were amplified from genomic DNA using the immunoSEQ Assay, a bias-controlled multiplex PCR. The authors' analysis ran thus. Within the assay, amplification of reference gene primers was used to estimate how many nucleated cells each sample contained. Sequence reads were collapsed and filtered to measure the absolute abundance of every unique TCRbeta CDR3 rearrangement. For each sample, productive Simpson clonality was calculated as the square root of Simpson's diversity index across productive rearrangements. TCRdb stores this immuneACCESS table with in-frame sequences only. Part of the clones is absent; in the studies checked, under half of the shortfall reflects unresolved V genes, and no reason is known for the rest. That table furnishes V, J and clone size, whereas the DNA furnished D and trimming. This sample holds 120,000 to 150,000 clones; roughly 80% were observed only once. The ten largest clonotypes hold over 7.5% of the sample.

General study outcomes and caveats: How much clinical and demographic metadata was included differed by source and by participant, and the metadata was provided uncurated.

Turning to this clone: The target of this receptor is not known. Per-base qualities were not stored, and no clone one base away is much larger.

The TCR comes from a woman over 75 in a cohort sampled during active or convalescent COVID-19. The chain is assembled from TRBV4-1 and TRBJ1-4; the best D guess is TRBD1, with 5 bases matching. The sample was peripheral blood. The DNA sequence reads TGCGCCAGCAGCCAATATTCGTATCGGGGGATTGAAAAACTGTTTTTT. Its protein reads: CASSQYSYRGIEKLFF.